The source of this TCR beta chain is a study of identical twins. This clonotype came up a few times. What it binds is unknown. TCRdb recomputed calls from the 5' RACE reads with MiXCR, one row per CDR3 protein. The sample has about 690,000 distinct CDR3 sequences; 6% to 6.5% are singletons. Study observations and caveats: Less excess twin sharing appeared in beta out-of-frame sequences. Zero-insertion analyses were open to partial confounding by invariant MAIT and iNKT cells. The authors drew conclusions from cross-sectional statistical analysis rather than following the same donors.

The origin of this receptor is a man between 18 and 29 years old in good health. The sequenced material came from naive T cells sorted from blood.

The CDR3 bases are TGCGCCAGCAGCCAAGATGCCCGGGACAGGGAGTACGAGCAGTACTTC. Its protein product is CASSQDARDREYEQYF. The chain employs TRBV4-3 and TRBJ2-7; 9 nucleotides align to TRBD1. The CDR3 length is 16 residues. Germline V CDR1 and CDR2: LGHNA, YSLEER. J was trimmed by 4 bases and V by 0 bases; bases with no gene match: 7.